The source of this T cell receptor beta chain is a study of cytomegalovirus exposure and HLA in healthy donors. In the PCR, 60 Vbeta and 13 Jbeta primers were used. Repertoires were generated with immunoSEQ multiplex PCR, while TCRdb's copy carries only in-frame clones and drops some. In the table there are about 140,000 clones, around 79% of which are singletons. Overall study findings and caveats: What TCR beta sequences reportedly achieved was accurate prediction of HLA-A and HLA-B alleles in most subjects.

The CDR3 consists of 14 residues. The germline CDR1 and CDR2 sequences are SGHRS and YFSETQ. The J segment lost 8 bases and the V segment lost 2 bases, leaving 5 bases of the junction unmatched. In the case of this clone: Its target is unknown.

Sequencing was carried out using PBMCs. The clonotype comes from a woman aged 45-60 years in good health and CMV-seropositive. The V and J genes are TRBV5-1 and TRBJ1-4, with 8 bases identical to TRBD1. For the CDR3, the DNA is TGCGCCAGCAGCTTCGGACAGGGCCAGGAAAAACTGTTTTTT. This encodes CASSFGQGQEKLFF.